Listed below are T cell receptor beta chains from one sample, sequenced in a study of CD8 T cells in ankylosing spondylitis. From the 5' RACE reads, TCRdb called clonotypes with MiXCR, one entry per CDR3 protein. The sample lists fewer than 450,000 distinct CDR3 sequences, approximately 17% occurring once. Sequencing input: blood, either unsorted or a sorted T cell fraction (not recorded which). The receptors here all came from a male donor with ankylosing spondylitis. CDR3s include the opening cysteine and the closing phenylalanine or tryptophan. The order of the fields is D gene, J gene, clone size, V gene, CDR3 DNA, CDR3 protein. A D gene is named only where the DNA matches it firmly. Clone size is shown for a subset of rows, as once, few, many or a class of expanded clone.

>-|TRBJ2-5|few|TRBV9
TGTGCCAGCAGCGTAGGATTCGCCGGGGGCCGGGAGACCCAGTACTTC
CASSVGFAGGRETQYF
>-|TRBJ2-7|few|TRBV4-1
TGCGCCAGCAGCCATCCCGGGCAGGGGACCTACGAGCAGTACTTC
CASSHPGQGTYEQYF
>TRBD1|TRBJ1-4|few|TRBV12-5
TGTGCTAGTGGTCTGGGACAGTCCAATAATGAAAAACTGTTTTTT
CASGLGQSNNEKLFF
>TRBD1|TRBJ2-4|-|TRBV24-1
TGTGCCACCAGTGATCCCGGGACAGGGAATGAAAACATTCAGTACTTC
CATSDPGTGNENIQYF
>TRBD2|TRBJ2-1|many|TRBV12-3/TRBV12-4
TGTGCCAGCAGGGTAGCGGGGGCGCTCGGGAATGAGCAGTTCTTC
CASRVAGALGNEQFF
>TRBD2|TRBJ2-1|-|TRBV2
TGTGCCAGCTTAAGACTAGCGGGTTTGGTATCCAATGAGCAGTTCTTC
CASLRLAGLVSNEQFF
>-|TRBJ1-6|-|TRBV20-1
TGCAGTGCTAGAGAGCATGGACTTAATTCACCCCTCCACTTT
CSAREHGLNSPLHF
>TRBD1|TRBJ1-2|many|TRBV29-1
TGCAGCGTCGAGGTGAACGACAGGGGTGGCTATGGCTACACCTTC
CSVEVNDRGGYGYTF
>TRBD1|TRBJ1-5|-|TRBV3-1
TGTGCCAGCAGCGGAGGACAGGGCGGGATAAATGTCCAGCCCCAGCATTTT
CASSGGQGGINVQPQHF
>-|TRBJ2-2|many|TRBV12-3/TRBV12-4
TGTGCCAGCAGTTTATCTCCTGGGAACACCGGGGAGCTGTTTTTT
CASSLSPGNTGELFF
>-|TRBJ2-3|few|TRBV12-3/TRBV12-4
TGTGCCAGCAGTTTTGGCGGGGCTCAGTATTTT
CASSFGGAQYF
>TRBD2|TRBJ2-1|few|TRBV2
TGTGCCAGCAGCGAACTAGCGGGGGGGCCAAATGAGCAGTTCTTC
CASSELAGGPNEQFF
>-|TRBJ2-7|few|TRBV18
TGTGCCAGCTCACCTACAGGGACCCACGAGCAGTACTTC
CASSPTGTHEQYF
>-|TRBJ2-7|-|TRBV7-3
TGTGCCACCGCGGACGGAGGGGTATACGAGCAGTACTTC
CATADGGVYEQYF
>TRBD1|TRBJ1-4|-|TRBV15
TGTGCCACCAGCAGCGGACAGGGATCCGGTGAAAAACTGTTTTTT
CATSSGQGSGEKLFF
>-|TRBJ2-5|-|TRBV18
TGTGCCAGCTCACCAGGGTCCCCCCAAGAGACCCAGTACTTC
CASSPGSPQETQYF
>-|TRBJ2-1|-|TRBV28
TGTGCCAGCTACTTTTCGGGGGGCCAGTTCTTC
CASYFSGGQFF
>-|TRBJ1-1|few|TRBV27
TGTGCCAGCAGTTTCAGGGCCCGGGGAGCCACTGAAGCTTTCTTT
CASSFRARGATEAFF
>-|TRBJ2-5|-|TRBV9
TGTGCCAGCAGCGTAGACATGGGGGAGACCCAGTACTTC
CASSVDMGETQYF
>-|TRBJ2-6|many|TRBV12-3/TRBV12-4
TGTGCCAGCAGTTCAGGCTACTCTGGGGCCAACGTCCTGACTTTC
CASSSGYSGANVLTF
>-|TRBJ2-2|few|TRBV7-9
TGTGCCAGCAGCCTTACATCGACCGGGGAGCTGTTTTTT
CASSLTSTGELFF
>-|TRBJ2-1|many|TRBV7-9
TGTGCCAGCAGCTTATCGACAGTCAATGAGCAGTTCTTC
CASSLSTVNEQFF
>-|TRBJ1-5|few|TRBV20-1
TGCAGTGCTAGAGCTAAGGCGGGTTTGGGTCAGCCCCAGCATTTT
CSARAKAGLGQPQHF
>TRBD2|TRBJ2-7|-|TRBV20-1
TGCAGTGCTAGACAGTGGGACGGGGGGGCCGTCGAGCAGTACTTC
CSARQWDGGAVEQYF
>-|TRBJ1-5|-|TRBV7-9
TGTGCCAGCAGCTTATACGGCAGGGAGGATCAGCCCCAGCATTTT
CASSLYGREDQPQHF
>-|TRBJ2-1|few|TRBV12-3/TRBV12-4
TGTGCCAGCAGTTTAGCGCCGGGGTCCTCCCTCAATGAGCAGTTCTTC
CASSLAPGSSLNEQFF
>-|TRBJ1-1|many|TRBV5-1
TGCGCCAGCAGCTTCCAGGGCGGCACTGAAGCTTTCTTT
CASSFQGGTEAFF
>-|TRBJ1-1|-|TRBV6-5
TGTGCCAGCAGTGTGGGTGGCTCTGAAGCTTTCTTT
CASSVGGSEAFF
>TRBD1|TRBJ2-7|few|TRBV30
TGTGCCTGGGGGGGGGGACAGGGCGAGCAGTACTTC
CAWGGGQGEQYF
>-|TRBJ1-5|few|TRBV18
TGTGCCAGCTCACCACTCGGACACGGCGATCAGCCCCAGCATTTT
CASSPLGHGDQPQHF
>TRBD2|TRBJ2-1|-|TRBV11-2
TGTGCCAGCAGCTTAAAGACTGGCGGGAGTAAATTTAGTGAGCAGTTCTTC
CASSLKTGGSKFSEQFF